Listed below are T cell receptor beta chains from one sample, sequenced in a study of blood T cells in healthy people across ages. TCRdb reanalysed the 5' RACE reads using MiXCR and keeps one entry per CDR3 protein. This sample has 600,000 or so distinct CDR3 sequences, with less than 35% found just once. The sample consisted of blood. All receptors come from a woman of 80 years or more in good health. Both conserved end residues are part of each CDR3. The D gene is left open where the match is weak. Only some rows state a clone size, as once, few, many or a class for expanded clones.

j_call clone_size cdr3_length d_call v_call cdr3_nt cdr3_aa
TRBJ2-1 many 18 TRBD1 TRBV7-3 TGTGCCAGCAGCGCCCTTCCCGGGACAGGGGGCGGAACTAATGAGCAGTTCTTC CASSALPGTGGGTNEQFF
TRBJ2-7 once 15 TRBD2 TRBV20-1 TGCAGTGCTAGAGACCCGGCGGGAGGGAACCACGAGCAGTACTTC CSARDPAGGNHEQYF
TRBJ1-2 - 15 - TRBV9 TGTGCCAGCAGCGTGGGGGGGGGGCGCGGCTATGGCTACACCTTC CASSVGGGRGYGYTF
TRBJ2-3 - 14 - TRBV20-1 TGCCGTGCTGGGAAGGGGCCCGCATGGGATACGCAGTATTTT CRAGKGPAWDTQYF
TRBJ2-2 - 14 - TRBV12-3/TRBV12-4 TGTGCCAGCAACGGGGGTATCGACACCGGGGAGCTGTTTTTT CASNGGIDTGELFF
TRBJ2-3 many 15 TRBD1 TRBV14 TGTGCCAGCAGCCCTCTGACAGGGGGCGCGAATACGCAGTATTTT CASSPLTGGANTQYF
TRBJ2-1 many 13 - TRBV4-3 TGCGCCAGCAGCCAAGCTCGGCTTGGTGAGCAGTTCTTC CASSQARLGEQFF
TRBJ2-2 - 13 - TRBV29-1 TGCAGCGCTACATCGCCGGGCACCGGGGAGCTGTTTTTT CSATSPGTGELFF
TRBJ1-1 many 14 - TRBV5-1 TGCGCCAGCAGCCTCCGACAGGACGGTGGGGAAGCTTTCTTT CASSLRQDGGEAFF
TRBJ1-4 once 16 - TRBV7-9 TGTGCCAGCAGCCCCCCCCGATTTGCAACTAATGAAAAACTGTTTTTT CASSPPRFATNEKLFF
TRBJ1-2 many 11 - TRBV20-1 TGCTCTCCTGGCAGGGAGGTACTGTACACCTTC CSPGREVLYTF
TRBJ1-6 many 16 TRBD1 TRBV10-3 TGTGCCATCAGTGAGTCCGTGGGACAGGGATTTTCACCCCTCCACTTT CAISESVGQGFSPLHF
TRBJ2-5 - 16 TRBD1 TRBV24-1 TGTGCCACCAGTGATGAGACCGGGACAGGGGGAGAGACCCAGTACTTC CATSDETGTGGETQYF
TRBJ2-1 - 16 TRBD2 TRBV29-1 TGCAGCGTCCCCCGCTGGCTAGCGGGAGGTCAGAATGAGCAGTTCTTC CSVPRWLAGGQNEQFF
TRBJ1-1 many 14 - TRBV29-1 TGCAGCGTTTTCAGGGGCGGTTGGGACACTGAAGCTTTCTTT CSVFRGGWDTEAFF
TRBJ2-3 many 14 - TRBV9 TGTGCCAGCAGCGTGGGCCTAGACACAGATACGCAGTATTTT CASSVGLDTDTQYF
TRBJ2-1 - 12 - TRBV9 TGTACCAGCAGCGCCACCTACAATGAGCAGTTCTTC CTSSATYNEQFF
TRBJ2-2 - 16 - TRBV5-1 TGCGCCAGCAGCTTAGGGGCCAGGGCGAACACCGGGGAGCTGTTTTTT CASSLGARANTGELFF
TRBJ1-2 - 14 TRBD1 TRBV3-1 TGTGCCAGCACCCCAGGGGGCAACGACTATGGCTACACCTTC CASTPGGNDYGYTF
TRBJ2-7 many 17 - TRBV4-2 TGTGCCAGCAGCCGGGGAGCGCCGGGACAACGAGGGGCCGAGCAGTACTTC CASSRGAPGQRGAEQYF
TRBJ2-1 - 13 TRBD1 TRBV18 TGTGCCAGCACCGGGACAGGGAAAGAGACCCAGTTCTTC CASTGTGKETQFF
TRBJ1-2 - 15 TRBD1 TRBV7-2 TGTGCCAGCAGATCCCAGGGACAGGGTGGGGGTGGCTACACCTTC CASRSQGQGGGGYTF
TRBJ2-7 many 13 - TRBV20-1 TGCAGTGCCGAGGGGATCCAGGGGAGGGAGCAGTACTTC CSAEGIQGREQYF
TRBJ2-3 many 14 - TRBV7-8 TGTGCCAGCAGCCCCCGGGAGAGCGCAGATACGCAGTATTTT CASSPRESADTQYF
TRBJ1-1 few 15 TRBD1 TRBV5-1 TGCGCCAGCAGCTGGACAGGGGCGGGGGGCACTGAAGCTTTCTTT CASSWTGAGGTEAFF
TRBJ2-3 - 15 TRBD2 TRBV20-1 TGCAGTGCTAGCCTTAGCGGGCTTAGTACAGATACGCAGTATTTT CSASLSGLSTDTQYF
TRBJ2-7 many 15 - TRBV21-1 TGTGCCAGCAGCACAGGGGGAAATTTTCACTACGAGCAGTACTTC CASSTGGNFHYEQYF
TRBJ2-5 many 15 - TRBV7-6 TGTGCCAGCAGCCCTAAGGGTGTCCTCGGGGAGACCCAGTACTTC CASSPKGVLGETQYF
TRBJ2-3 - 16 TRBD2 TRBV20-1 TGCAGTGCTGCCATGCGACTAGCGGTTAGCACAGATACGCAGTATTTT CSAAMRLAVSTDTQYF
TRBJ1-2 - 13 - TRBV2 TGTGCCAGCAGGAGGGGGGCGGAATATGGCTACACCTTC CASRRGAEYGYTF
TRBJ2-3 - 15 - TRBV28 TGTGACAGCAGTTTCGGGGACAAATACACAGATACGCAGTATTTT CDSSFGDKYTDTQYF
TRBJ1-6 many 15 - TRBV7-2 TGTGCCAGCAGCTTAGTGGGCAGCTATAATTCACCCCTCCACTTT CASSLVGSYNSPLHF
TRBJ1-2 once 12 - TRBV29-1 TGCAGCGTGGGTCAGTCGAACTATGGCTACACCTTC CSVGQSNYGYTF
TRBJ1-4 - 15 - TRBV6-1 TGTGCCAGCAGTATCAGGAGAGGGTTAGATGAAAAACTGTTTTTT CASSIRRGLDEKLFF
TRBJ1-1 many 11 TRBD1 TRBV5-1 TGCGCCAGCAGGCGGACAGGAGAAGCTTTCTTT CASRRTGEAFF
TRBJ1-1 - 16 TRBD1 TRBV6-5 TGTGCCAGCAGTTACCCTACCGGGACAGGGCACACTGAAGCTTTCTTT CASSYPTGTGHTEAFF
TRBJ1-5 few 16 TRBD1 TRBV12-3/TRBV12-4 TGTGCCAGCAGGCATAGTATGACAGGGTTCAATCAGCCCCAGCATTTT CASRHSMTGFNQPQHF
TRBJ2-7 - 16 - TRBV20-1 TGCAGTGCTAGAGGGTGGGACCCCCTCACCTCCTACGAGCAGTACTTT CSARGWDPLTSYEQYF
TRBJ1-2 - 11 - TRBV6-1 TGTGTCAGCAGTCTAAACTATGGCTACACCTTC CVSSLNYGYTF